Following are 16 T cell receptor beta chains from one sample sequenced in a study of T cell responses to AZD1222 COVID-19 vaccine. The protocol was immunoSEQ multiplex PCR, while the TCRdb copy is restricted to in-frame clones and leaves out a portion. The sample has 140,000 to 150,000 clones, around four fifths seen once; the top ten hold over 4%. The material sequenced was peripheral blood, taken on day 0 of MenACWY control vaccination. The origin of the receptors is an adult in good health.

The rearrangement links TRBV7-2 to TRBJ1-2, with D hard to call. The germline gives CDR1 SGHTA, CDR2 FQGNSA. V was pared by 5 bases and J by 2 bases, with 12 bases between. The CDR3 loop spans 14 amino acids. The CDR3 nucleotides read TGTGCCAGCAGCCTTAGCGGAAAGAACTATGGCTACACCTTC. Its translation is CASSLSGKNYGYTF.

A note on this clone: This may be a read error, as it is one base from a much larger clone. The chain is built from TRBV11-2 and TRBJ2-3; D unclear. This CDR3 has 11 residues. V was shortened by 4 bases and J by 3 bases, with 2 bases between the two germline ends. The germline gives CDR1 SGHAT, CDR2 FQNNGV. CDR3 sequence (DNA): TGTGCCAGCAGCTGGACAGATACGCAGTATTTT. This gives the protein CASSWTDTQYF.

The CDR3 loop is CAISESVKGGNEQFF. CDR3 in DNA: TGTGCCATCAGTGAGTCGGTCAAGGGTGGGAATGAGCAGTTCTTC. V usage is TRBV10-3 and J usage is TRBJ2-1; D is undetermined. The CDR3 has 15 residues. The V and J ends lost 0 bases and 7 bases respectively, with 13 bases between them. Germline CDR1 is ENHRY and CDR2 is SYGVKD.

The V gene is TRBV7-8, the J gene TRBJ1-6; unclear D gene. The CDR3 consists of 16 residues. Trimming took off 6 bases at V and 9 bases at J, with 21 bases between the two ends. The germline V gene has CDR1 SGHVS and CDR2 FQNEAQ. The CDR3 here is CASSPPDGGVPSPLHF. The CDR3 nucleotides are TGTGCCAGCAGTCCGCCGGACGGAGGAGTTCCTTCACCCCTCCACTTT.

The chain couples TRBV5-1 to TRBJ2-7; 7 bases match TRBD1. Per the germline V gene, CDR1 is SGHRS and CDR2 is YFSETQ. This CDR3 is built from 15 residues. The ends lost 0 bases at V and 3 bases at J; junction bases unmatched: 6. The CDR3 loop is CASSLGSGGFYEQYF. The CDR3 coding sequence is TGCGCCAGCAGCTTGGGCTCAGGGGGTTTCTACGAGCAGTACTTC. Full variable domain (remainder filled in from reference TRBV5-1 and TRBJ2-7): KAGVTQTPRYLIKTRGQQVTLSCSPISGHRSVSWYQQTPGQGLQFLFEYFSETQRNKGNFPGRFSGRQFSNSRSEMNVSTLELGDSALYLCASSLGSGGFYEQYFGPGTRLTVT.

The V and J genes are TRBV28 and TRBJ2-1; D unclear. The CDR3 has 14 residues. CDR1 MDHEN and CDR2 SYDVKM come from the germline V gene. V dropped 6 bases and J dropped 7 bases, with 16 bases sitting between them. This CDR3 is CASRLGPIRNEQFF. The CDR3 region has the DNA TGTGCCAGCAGACTGGGCCCCATTAGGAATGAGCAGTTCTTC.

This rearrangement joins TRBV6-1 to TRBJ2-7; D remains unclear. The CDR3 is 11 residues long. V gave up 3 bases and J gave up 7 bases, with 7 bases separating them. Germline CDR1 MNHNS, CDR2 SASEGT. The CDR3 sequence: CASSEFPEQYV. DNA of the CDR3: TGTGCCAGCAGTGAGTTCCCAGAGCAGTACGTC.

V usage is TRBV28 and J usage is TRBJ2-3; 15 bases fit TRBD2. Germline trimming cut 5 bases from V and 0 bases from J; bases unmatched to any gene: 15. The germline V gene has CDR1 MDHEN and CDR2 SYDVKM. This CDR3 is 21 amino acids long. The DNA for the CDR3 is TGTGCCAGCAGTCCCGGGCCCGAGGGGACTAGCGGGGGGTCTAGCACAGATACGCAGTATTTT. Translation gives CASSPGPEGTSGGSSTDTQYF.

The V gene is TRBV28, the J gene TRBJ1-2; D call uncertain. Trimming shortened V by 6 bases and J by 1 base, and 9 bases separated the two germline ends. This CDR3 is built from 13 residues. Per the germline V gene, CDR1 is MDHEN and CDR2 is SYDVKM. CDR3 in amino acids: CASSLGLNYGYTF. The CDR3 DNA follows: TGTGCCAGCAGCCTCGGGCTTAACTATGGCTACACCTTC.

This chain links TRBV19 with TRBJ1-5; TRBD1 aligns across 7 bases. CDR1 LNHDA and CDR2 SQIVND come from the germline V gene (reference sequence). CDR3 length equals 15 residues. J was trimmed by 4 bases and V by 6 bases; bases with no gene match: 9. This chain's CDR3 is CASSQQGNGNQPQHF. Here the CDR3 DNA reads TGTGCCAGTAGCCAACAGGGGAACGGGAATCAGCCCCAGCATTTT.

This chain uses TRBV28 with TRBJ1-2, with 8 bases matching TRBD1. This CDR3 spans 14 amino acids. Germline loops: CDR1 MDHEN, CDR2 SYDVKM. V lost 5 bases to trimming and J lost 4 bases; unmatched junction nucleotides: 6. The CDR3 loop reads CASSLGQGGYGYTF. In DNA, the CDR3 is TGTGCCAGCAGTCTCGGACAGGGCGGCTATGGCTACACCTTC.

The chain recombines TRBV6-6 with TRBJ2-7; possibly TRBD1 or TRBD2 for D (5 bases each). The V end was cut by 6 bases, the J end by 5 bases, with 14 bases between. Looked up from germline, CDR1 is MNHNY and CDR2 is SVGAGI (reference sequence). The CDR3 is made up of 13 amino acids. The DNA of the CDR3 is TGTGCCAGCAGACCAGCCGGGGCCGACGAGCAGTACTTC. This encodes CASRPAGADEQYF.

J is TRBJ2-1 and V is TRBV4-2, with D possibly called TRBD1 or TRBD2 (6 bases each). The CDR3 runs to 15 residues. V gave up 0 bases and J gave up 10 bases, with 16 bases separating them. Germline loops: CDR1 LGHNA, CDR2 YNFKEQ. The chain's CDR3 is CASSQDWGAGEEQFF. The CDR3 DNA sequence: TGTGCCAGCAGCCAAGATTGGGGGGCCGGGGAAGAGCAGTTCTTC.

The V gene is TRBV3-1 (or the pseudogene TRBV3-2), the J gene TRBJ2-3; no clear D gene. V lost 6 bases and J 0 bases, leaving 10 bases between the germline ends. CDR1 LGHDT and CDR2 YNNKEL come from the germline V gene (reference sequence). The CDR3 runs to 14 residues. DNA for the CDR3: TGTGCCAGCAGACCAAACCCTAGCACAGATACGCAGTATTTT. Its translation: CASRPNPSTDTQYF.

The J gene is TRBJ1-5, the V gene TRBV18, with D possibly being TRBD1 (6 bases). The CDR3 is 15 amino acids. Germline lookup yields CDR1 KGHSH and CDR2 LQKENI. The germline V and J ends were trimmed by 6 bases and 0 bases, with 12 bases remaining between them. The CDR3 is CASSLQDSSNQPQHF. CDR3 coding DNA: TGTGCCAGCTCTCTTCAGGACAGTAGCAATCAGCCCCAGCATTTT.

This chain links TRBV28 with TRBJ1-1, with D perhaps TRBD1 (5 bases). V gave up 5 bases and J gave up 4 bases, with 11 bases separating them. Germline V gene sequence: CDR1 MDHEN, CDR2 SYDVKM. CDR3 size: 13 residues. The CDR3 loop reads CASSLTGGTEAFF. The CDR3, as DNA: TGTGCCAGCAGTCTAACGGGGGGCACTGAAGCTTTCTTT.